This is a list of T cell receptor beta chains from one sample in a study of brain T cells in children with intractable seizures. Only in-frame clones appear in the TCRdb table, and some are missing; sequencing was by immunoSEQ multiplex PCR. The table includes about 64,000 clones, 90% to 97% detected once. The input for sequencing was peripheral blood, taken at surgery. Receptor source: a boy younger than two with focal cortical dysplasia and intractable seizures. Each CDR3 is given with its conserved first and last residue.

v_call: TRBV12-5; cdr3_aa: CASGLVGMGQGTKAFF
v_call: TRBV5-4; cdr3_aa: CASSLFSSYEQYF
v_call: TRBV5-4; cdr3_aa: CASSFPSGRATSTGELFF
v_call: TRBV10-3; cdr3_aa: CAISAGTRYEQYF
v_call: TRBV5-6; cdr3_aa: CASSPMEREWETQYF
v_call: TRBV23-1; cdr3_aa: CASRNPPAAGRTGELFF
v_call: TRBV2; cdr3_aa: CASTNYGYTF
v_call: TRBV7-8; cdr3_aa: CASSLVVEGGQPQHF
v_call: TRBV19; cdr3_aa: CASRLRSGGSPNEQFF
v_call: TRBV19; cdr3_aa: CASSICSYEQYF